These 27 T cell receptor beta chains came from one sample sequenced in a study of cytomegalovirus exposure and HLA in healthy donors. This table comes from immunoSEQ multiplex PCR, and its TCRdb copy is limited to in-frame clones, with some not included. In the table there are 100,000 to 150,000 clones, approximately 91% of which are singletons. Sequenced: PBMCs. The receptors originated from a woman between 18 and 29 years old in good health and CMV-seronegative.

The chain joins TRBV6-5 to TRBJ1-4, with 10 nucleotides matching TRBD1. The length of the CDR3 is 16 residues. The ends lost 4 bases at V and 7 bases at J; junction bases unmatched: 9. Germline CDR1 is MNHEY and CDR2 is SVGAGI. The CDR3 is CASSFIHGQGGEKLFF. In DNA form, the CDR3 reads TGTGCCAGCAGTTTTATCCATGGACAGGGGGGTGAAAAACTGTTTTTT.

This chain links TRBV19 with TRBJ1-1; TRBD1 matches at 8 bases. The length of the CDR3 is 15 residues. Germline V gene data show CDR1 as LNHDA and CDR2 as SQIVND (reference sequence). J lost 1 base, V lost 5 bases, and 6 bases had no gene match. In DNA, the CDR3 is TGTGCCAGTAGTCGACTCGGGACAGGGAACACTGAAGCTTTCTTT. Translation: CASSRLGTGNTEAFF.

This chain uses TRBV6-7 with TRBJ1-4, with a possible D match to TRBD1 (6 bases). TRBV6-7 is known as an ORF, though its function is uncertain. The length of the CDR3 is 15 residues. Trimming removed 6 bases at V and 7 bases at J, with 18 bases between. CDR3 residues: CASSPPQGWAEKLFF. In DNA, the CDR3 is TGTGCCAGCAGCCCCCCACAGGGCTGGGCTGAAAAACTGTTTTTT.

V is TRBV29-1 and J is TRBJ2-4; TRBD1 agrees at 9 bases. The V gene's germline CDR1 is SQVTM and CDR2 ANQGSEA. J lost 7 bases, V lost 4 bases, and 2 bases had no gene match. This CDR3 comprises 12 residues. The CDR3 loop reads CSVAQGANIQYF. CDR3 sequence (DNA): TGCAGCGTTGCACAGGGGGCGAACATTCAGTACTTC. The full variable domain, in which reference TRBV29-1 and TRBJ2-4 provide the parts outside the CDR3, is SAVISQKPSRDICQRGTSLTIQCQVDSQVTMMFWYRQQPGQSLTLIATANQGSEATYESGFVIDKFPISRPNLTFSTLTVSNMSPEDSSIYLCSVAQGANIQYFGAGTRLSVL.

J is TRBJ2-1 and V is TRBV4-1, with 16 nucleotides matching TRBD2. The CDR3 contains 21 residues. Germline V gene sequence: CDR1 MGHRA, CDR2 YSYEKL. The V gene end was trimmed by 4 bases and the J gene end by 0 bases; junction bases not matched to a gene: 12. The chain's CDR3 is CASSPPGTSGRAVTSYNEQFF. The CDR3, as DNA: TGCGCCAGCAGCCCTCCCGGGACTAGCGGGAGGGCCGTAACCTCCTACAATGAGCAGTTCTTC.

The CDR3 loop is CASTRDTGTGELFF. Here the CDR3 DNA reads TGCGCCAGCACCCGGGACACAGGTACCGGGGAGCTGTTTTTT. The V gene is TRBV10-1, the J gene TRBJ2-2; D is perhaps TRBD1 (6 bases). Germline CDR1 WNHNN, CDR2 SYGVQD (reference sequence). The CDR3 has 14 residues. Between the trimmed V and J ends, which lost 7 bases and 5 bases, there was a span of 14 bases.

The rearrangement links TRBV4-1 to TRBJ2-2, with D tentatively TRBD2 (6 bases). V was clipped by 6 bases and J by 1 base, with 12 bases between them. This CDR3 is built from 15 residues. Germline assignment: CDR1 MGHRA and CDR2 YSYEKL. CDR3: CASSPSGLNTGELFF. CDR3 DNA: TGCGCCAGCAGTCCCTCGGGACTGAACACCGGGGAGCTGTTTTTT.

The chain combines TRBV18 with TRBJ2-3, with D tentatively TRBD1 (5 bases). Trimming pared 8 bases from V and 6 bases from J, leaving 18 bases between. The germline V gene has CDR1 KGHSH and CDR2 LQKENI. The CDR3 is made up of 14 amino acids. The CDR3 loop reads CASQDPTRGDTQYF. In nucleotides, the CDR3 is TGTGCCAGCCAGGACCCTACAAGGGGCGATACGCAGTATTTT.

The CDR3 region is CASSLEGGGQPQHF. The CDR3 DNA reads TGCGCCAGCAGCTTGGAAGGGGGGGGTCAGCCCCAGCATTTT. The chain uses TRBV5-1 and TRBJ1-5; D perhaps matches TRBD1 (6 bases). Between the trimmed V and J ends, which lost 0 bases and 6 bases, there was a span of 10 bases. The CDR3 has 14 amino acids. Looked up from germline, CDR1 is SGHRS and CDR2 is YFSETQ. Based on the CDR3 plus reference TRBV5-1 and TRBJ1-5, the full variable domain is KAGVTQTPRYLIKTRGQQVTLSCSPISGHRSVSWYQQTPGQGLQFLFEYFSETQRNKGNFPGRFSGRQFSNSRSEMNVSTLELGDSALYLCASSLEGGGQPQHFGDGTRLSIL.

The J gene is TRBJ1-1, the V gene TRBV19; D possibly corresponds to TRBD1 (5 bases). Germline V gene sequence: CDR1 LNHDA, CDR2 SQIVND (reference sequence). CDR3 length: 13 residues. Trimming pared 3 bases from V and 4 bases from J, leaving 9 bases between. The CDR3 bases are TGTGCCAGTAGTATGGCCGGGGGCACTGAAGCTTTCTTT. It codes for CASSMAGGTEAFF.

CDR3 nucleotides: TGTGCCAGCAGCCAAGGTTCCGGCGGGAGGGGTTTGTGGACCGGGGAGCTGTTTTTT. Translating gives CASSQGSGGRGLWTGELFF. The gene calls are TRBV14 and TRBJ2-2; 9 bases agree with TRBD2. Germline V gives CDR1 SGHDN, CDR2 FVKESK. This CDR3 is 19 amino acids long. V lost 1 base to trimming and J lost 5 bases; unmatched junction nucleotides: 14.

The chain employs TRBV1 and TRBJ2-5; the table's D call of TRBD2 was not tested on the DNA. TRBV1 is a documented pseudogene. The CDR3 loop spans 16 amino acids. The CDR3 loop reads CTSSLRTSGSGETQYF. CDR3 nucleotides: TGCACCAGCAGCCTGAGGACTAGCGGGAGTGGGGAGACCCAGTACTTC.

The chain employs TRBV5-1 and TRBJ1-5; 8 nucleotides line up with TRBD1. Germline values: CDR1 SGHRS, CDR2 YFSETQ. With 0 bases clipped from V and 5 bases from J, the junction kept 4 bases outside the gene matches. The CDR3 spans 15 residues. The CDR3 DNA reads TGCGCCAGCAGCTTGGAAGGGACAGGTGATCAGCCCCAGCATTTT. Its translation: CASSLEGTGDQPQHF.

The CDR3: CASSFRGRYTF. The CDR3 nucleotides are TGTGCCAGCAGTTTTAGGGGTCGCTACACCTTC. V is TRBV2 and J is TRBJ1-2; the D gene is possibly TRBD1 (5 bases). The CDR3 spans 11 residues. Trimming shortened V by 5 bases and J by 9 bases, and 10 bases separated the two germline ends. Germline V gives CDR1 SNHLY, CDR2 FYNNEI.

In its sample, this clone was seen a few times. DNA for the CDR3: TGCGCCAGCAGCTTGGCTTTAGGACAGCCCTCCTACAATGAGCAGTTCTTC. Residues: CASSLALGQPSYNEQFF. The V and J genes are TRBV5-1 and TRBJ2-1, with a possible D match to TRBD1 (6 bases). Germline V CDR1 and CDR2: SGHRS, YFSETQ. This CDR3 has 17 residues. V was cut by 0 bases and J by 0 bases, with 13 bases left in between. The entire variable domain, with the rest obtained from reference TRBV5-1 and TRBJ2-1, is as follows: KAGVTQTPRYLIKTRGQQVTLSCSPISGHRSVSWYQQTPGQGLQFLFEYFSETQRNKGNFPGRFSGRQFSNSRSEMNVSTLELGDSALYLCASSLALGQPSYNEQFFGPGTRLTVL.

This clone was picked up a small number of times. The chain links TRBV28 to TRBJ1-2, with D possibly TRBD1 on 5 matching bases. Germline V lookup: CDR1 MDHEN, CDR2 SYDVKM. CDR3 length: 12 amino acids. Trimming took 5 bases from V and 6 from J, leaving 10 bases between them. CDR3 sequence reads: CASSLVGDGYTF. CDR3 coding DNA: TGTGCCAGCAGTCTGGTAGGGGATGGCTACACCTTC.

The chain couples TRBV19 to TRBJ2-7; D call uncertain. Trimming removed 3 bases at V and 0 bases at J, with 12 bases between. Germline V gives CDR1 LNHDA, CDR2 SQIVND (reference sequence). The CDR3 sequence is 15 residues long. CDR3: CASSISPDPSYEQYF. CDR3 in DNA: TGTGCCAGTAGTATCTCGCCAGATCCCTCCTACGAGCAGTACTTC. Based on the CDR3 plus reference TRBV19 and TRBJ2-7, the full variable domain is DGGITQSPKYLFRKEGQNVTLSCEQNLNHDAMYWYRQDPGQGLRLIYYSQIVNDFQKGDIAEGYSVSREKKESFPLTVTSAQKNPTAFYLCASSISPDPSYEQYFGPGTRLTVT.

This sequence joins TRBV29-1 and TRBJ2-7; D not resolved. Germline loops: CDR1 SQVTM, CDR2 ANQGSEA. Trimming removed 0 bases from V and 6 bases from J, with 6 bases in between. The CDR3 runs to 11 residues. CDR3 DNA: TGCAGCGTTGAAGATACAGCCGAGCAGTACTTC. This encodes CSVEDTAEQYF.

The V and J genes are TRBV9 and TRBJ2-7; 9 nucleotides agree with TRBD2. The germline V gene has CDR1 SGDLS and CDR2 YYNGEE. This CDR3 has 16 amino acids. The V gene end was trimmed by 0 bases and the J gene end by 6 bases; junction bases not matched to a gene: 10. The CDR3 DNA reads TGTGCCAGCAGCGTAGAAGGGCTAGCGGGACCTTTCGAGCAGTACTTC. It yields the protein CASSVEGLAGPFEQYF.

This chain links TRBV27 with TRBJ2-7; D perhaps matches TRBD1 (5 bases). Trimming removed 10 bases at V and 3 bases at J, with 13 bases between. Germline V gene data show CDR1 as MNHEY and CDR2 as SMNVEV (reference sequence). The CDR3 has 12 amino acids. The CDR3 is CAILRVLYEQYF. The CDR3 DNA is TGTGCCATACTCAGGGTTCTCTACGAGCAGTACTTC.

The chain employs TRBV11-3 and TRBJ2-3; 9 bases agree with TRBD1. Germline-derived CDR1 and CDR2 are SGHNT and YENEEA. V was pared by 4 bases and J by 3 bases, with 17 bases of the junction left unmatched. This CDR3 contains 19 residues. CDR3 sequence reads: CASSSGDRASGTFTDTQYF. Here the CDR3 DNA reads TGTGCCAGCAGCTCCGGGGACAGGGCCTCAGGGACCTTTACAGATACGCAGTATTTT.

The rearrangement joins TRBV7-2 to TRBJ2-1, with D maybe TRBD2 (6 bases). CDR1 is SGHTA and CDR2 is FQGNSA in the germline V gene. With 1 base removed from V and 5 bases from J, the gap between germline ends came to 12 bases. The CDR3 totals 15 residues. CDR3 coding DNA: TGTGCCAGCAGCTTAGATACTAGCCGGCACAATGAGCAGTTCTTC. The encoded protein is CASSLDTSRHNEQFF.

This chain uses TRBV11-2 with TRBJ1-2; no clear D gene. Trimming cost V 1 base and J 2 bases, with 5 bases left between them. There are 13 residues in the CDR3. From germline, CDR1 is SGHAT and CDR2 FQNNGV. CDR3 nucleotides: TGTGCCAGCAGCTTAGGCGTCAACTATGGCTACACCTTC. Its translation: CASSLGVNYGYTF.

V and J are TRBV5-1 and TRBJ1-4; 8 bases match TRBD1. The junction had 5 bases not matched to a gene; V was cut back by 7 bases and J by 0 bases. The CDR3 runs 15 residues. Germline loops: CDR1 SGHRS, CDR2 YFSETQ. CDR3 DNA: TGCGCCAGCGCCAGGGGGCTTGCAACTAATGAAAAACTGTTTTTT. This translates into CASARGLATNEKLFF.

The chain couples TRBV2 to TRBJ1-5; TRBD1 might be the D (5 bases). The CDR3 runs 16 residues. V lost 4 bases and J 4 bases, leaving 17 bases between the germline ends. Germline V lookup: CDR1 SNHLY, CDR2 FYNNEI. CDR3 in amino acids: CASSARGGVPNQPQHF. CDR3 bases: TGTGCCAGCAGTGCCCGGGGGGGGGTACCGAATCAGCCCCAGCATTTT.

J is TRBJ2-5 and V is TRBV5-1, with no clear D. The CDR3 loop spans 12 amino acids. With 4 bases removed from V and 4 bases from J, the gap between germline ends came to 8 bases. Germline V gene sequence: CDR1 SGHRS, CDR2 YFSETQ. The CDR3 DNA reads TGCGCCAGCAGCCCCTACGCAGAGACCCAGTACTTC. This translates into CASSPYAETQYF.

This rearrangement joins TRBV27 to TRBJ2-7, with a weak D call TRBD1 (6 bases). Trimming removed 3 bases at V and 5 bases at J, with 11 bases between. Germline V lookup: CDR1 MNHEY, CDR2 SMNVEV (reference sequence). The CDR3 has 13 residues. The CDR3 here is CASSFTSGDEQYF. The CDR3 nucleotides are TGTGCCAGCAGTTTCACCTCAGGGGACGAGCAGTACTTC.